The 31 T cell receptor beta chains below all came from one sample that was sequenced in a study of beta chain features in type 1 diabetes. Study results and caveats: Significant though moderate, a shortening of TCRB CDR3s appeared in all four CD4+ subsets of Type 1 diabetes patients.

For these receptors, no antigen is known. The authors reverse transcribed all of the isolated RNA, so sequencing captured expressed TCRB transcripts. Clones were sequenced by immunoSEQ multiplex PCR, and TCRdb holds only the in-frame ones, with some missing. Of over 150,000 clones in the sample, about 9.4% were seen once. The sample comprised central memory CD4+ T cells from blood. The receptor source for this set is a man in his thirties or forties with type 1 diabetes.

In its sample, this clone was seen a few times. The chain joins TRBV18 to TRBJ2-7; 13 positions match TRBD2. The germline V gene encodes CDR1 KGHSH and CDR2 LQKENI. The V and J ends lost 4 bases and 2 bases, in that order; junction bases with no gene match: 5. There are 16 residues in the CDR3. The CDR3 DNA reads as TGTGCCAGCTCACGAGACGGGACTAGCGGGACCTACGAGCAGTACTTC. Its protein is CASSRDGTSGTYEQYF.

DNA for the CDR3: TGTGCCAGCACTGGACTAGCGGGAGAGGGTGAGCAGTTCTTC. Translated: CASTGLAGEGEQFF. The rearrangement joins TRBV2 to TRBJ2-1; 13 nucleotides line up with TRBD2. The CDR3 totals 14 residues. CDR1 SNHLY and CDR2 FYNNEI come from the germline V gene. V was clipped by 7 bases and J by 9 bases; unmatched bases: 6.

The V and J genes are TRBV5-4 and TRBJ1-2; no clear D. Germline assignment: CDR1 SGHNT and CDR2 YYREEE (reference sequence). Trimming pared 4 bases from V and 2 bases from J, leaving 9 bases between. This CDR3 is 13 amino acids long. CDR3 residues: CASSRGQNYGYTF. In DNA form, the CDR3 reads TGTGCCAGCAGCCGAGGGCAGAACTATGGCTACACCTTC.

The chain has TRBV5-1 and TRBJ2-5, with 7 bases lining up with TRBD1. The V segment lost 2 bases and the J segment 4 bases; nucleotides outside the gene matches: 2. CDR1 and CDR2 from the germline V gene are SGHRS and YFSETQ. The CDR3 contains 13 residues. The CDR3 DNA sequence: TGCGCCAGCAGCTTAGGGGGCGCAGAGACCCAGTACTTC. Protein: CASSLGGAETQYF.

This clone was counted only a few times. V is TRBV7-2 and J is TRBJ2-1, with a possible D match to TRBD2 (6 bases). Trimming pared 1 base from V and 2 bases from J, leaving 15 bases between. Germline lookup yields CDR1 SGHTA and CDR2 FQGNSA. The CDR3 consists of 17 residues. The CDR3 reads CASSLVFGGDTYNEQFF. The CDR3, as DNA: TGTGCCAGCAGCTTAGTCTTTGGCGGGGATACCTACAATGAGCAGTTCTTC.

The chain joins TRBV2 to TRBJ2-1; TRBD1 matches at 7 bases. CDR1 is SNHLY, CDR2 FYNNEI, per germline. The CDR3 extends over 11 amino acids. V trimming: 4 bases; J trimming: 14 bases; junction bases outside the gene matches: 5. CDR3 nucleotides: TGTGCCAGCAGTGGGGACAGTTGGGAGTTCTTC. This gives the protein CASSGDSWEFF. Full variable domain (remainder filled in from reference TRBV2 and TRBJ2-1): EPEVTQTPSHQVTQMGQEVILRCVPISNHLYFYWYRQILGQKVEFLVSFYNNEISEKSEIFDDQFSVERPDGSNFTLKIRSTKLEDSAMYFCASSGDSWEFFGPGTRLTVL.

This clone was counted a few times. The CDR3 bases are TGTGCCAGCTCACCACCGGGCGCTGCCTTCATTCAGTACTTC. As protein: CASSPPGAAFIQYF. This chain links TRBV18 with TRBJ2-4; D unclear. Trimming removed 0 bases from V and 9 bases from J, with 12 bases in between. The CDR3 is made up of 14 amino acids. Looked up from germline, CDR1 is KGHSH and CDR2 is LQKENI.

V and J are TRBV5-4 and TRBJ2-1; no definite D call. CDR1 and CDR2 (germline): SGHNT, YYREEE (reference sequence). Trimming left V 1 base short and J 9 bases short, with 20 bases between. The CDR3 runs 16 residues. This chain's CDR3 is CASSLRLTTENAEQFF. The DNA of the CDR3 is TGTGCCAGCAGCTTGCGTCTGACCACGGAGAATGCTGAGCAGTTCTTC.

This clone appeared a few times. This rearrangement joins TRBV7-9 to TRBJ2-5; 11 nucleotides align to TRBD1. CDR3 length equals 15 residues. After removal of 1 base from V and 4 bases from J, the junction contained 2 bases not matched to a gene. Germline V lookup: CDR1 SEHNR, CDR2 FQNEAQ (reference sequence). The chain's CDR3 is CASSLVGTGGETQYF. The DNA of the CDR3 is TGTGCCAGCAGCTTAGTCGGGACAGGGGGAGAGACCCAGTACTTC.

The chain combines TRBV18 with TRBJ2-5, with 7 bases lining up with TRBD2. J was trimmed by 3 bases and V by 2 bases; bases with no gene match: 3. The CDR3 covers 14 residues. CDR1 KGHSH and CDR2 LQKENI come from the germline V gene. The CDR3 coding sequence is TGTGCCAGCTCACCAGCGGGAGCTAAAGAGACCCAGTACTTC. Residues: CASSPAGAKETQYF.

This clone has more than one count but fewer than ten. The DNA for the CDR3 is TGTGCCAGTACCACCCGACGGGATAGCAATCAGCCCCAGCATTTT. It translates to CASTTRRDSNQPQHF. V usage is TRBV19 and J usage is TRBJ1-5; D call uncertain. The CDR3 runs to 15 residues. V gave up 7 bases and J gave up 0 bases, with 13 bases separating them. The V gene's germline CDR1 is LNHDA and CDR2 SQIVND (reference sequence).

The chain carries TRBV14 and TRBJ2-5, with a weak D call TRBD2 (7 bases). V gave up 2 bases and J gave up 1 base, with 14 bases separating them. Germline V gene sequence: CDR1 SGHDN, CDR2 FVKESK. The CDR3 spans 16 residues. CDR3 sequence reads: CASSQRGSSGQETQYF. As DNA, the CDR3 is TGTGCCAGCAGCCAAAGGGGGTCTAGCGGCCAAGAGACCCAGTACTTC.

This clone was seen more than once but under ten times. The chain recombines TRBV5-1 with TRBJ2-2; 7 bases are shared with TRBD1. V trimming: 3 bases; J trimming: 5 bases; junction bases outside the gene matches: 7. Germline V CDR1 and CDR2: SGHRS, YFSETQ. This CDR3 comprises 15 residues. Written as DNA, the CDR3 is TGCGCCAGCAGCTCGGGACCACAGGGGACCGGGGAGCTGTTTTTT. This gives the protein CASSSGPQGTGELFF.

The V and J genes are TRBV23-1 and TRBJ1-5; the D gene is possibly TRBD1 (6 bases). TRBV23-1 has ORF status, its function being uncertain. V lost 3 bases and J lost 6, with 9 bases in between. The CDR3 is 13 amino acids. The CDR3 nucleotides read TGCGCCAGCAGTCAGGGGGCGAGTCAGCCCCAGCATTTT. The encoded protein is CASSQGASQPQHF.

This chain uses TRBV6-5 with TRBJ1-5; maybe TRBD1 (5 bases). In germline, CDR1 is MNHEY, CDR2 SVGAGI. The ends were cut back, 2 bases at V and 4 bases at J, with 6 bases in the middle. The CDR3 contains 13 residues. CDR3 bases: TGTGCCAGCAGTTACCGACAGAATCAGCCCCAGCATTTT. Its protein is CASSYRQNQPQHF.

CDR3 sequence (DNA): TGTGCCAGCAGGAAAGACAGGGGCAGGTCCTACGAGCAGTACTTC. Translation: CASRKDRGRSYEQYF. The chain couples TRBV5-4 to TRBJ2-7, with 8 bases identical to TRBD1. The CDR3 contains 15 residues. Germline CDR1 is SGHNT and CDR2 is YYREEE (reference sequence). Trimming took 5 bases from V and 1 from J; bases not matched to a gene: 8.

The chain carries TRBV28 and TRBJ2-3; the D is unclear. The germline gives CDR1 MDHEN, CDR2 SYDVKM. This CDR3 comprises 14 residues. V lost 7 bases to trimming and J lost 1 base, with 12 bases between them. The chain's CDR3 is CASTSGQGTDTQYF. CDR3 in DNA: TGTGCCAGCACTTCAGGCCAGGGCACAGATACGCAGTATTTT.

The chain uses TRBV28 and TRBJ2-5; unclear D gene. The CDR3 consists of 15 residues. Trimming took 4 bases from V and 5 from J, leaving 17 bases between them. Per germline, CDR1 MDHEN and CDR2 SYDVKM. CDR3 residues: CASSSLTRVRETQYF. The CDR3 nucleotides are TGTGCCAGCAGTTCCCTCACCCGGGTTCGGGAGACCCAGTACTTC.

The sample holds many counts of this clone. The rearrangement joins TRBV7-2 to TRBJ2-4; a possible D gene is TRBD1 (7 bases). Germline CDR1 SGHTA, CDR2 FQGNSA. Trimming removed 5 bases from V and 7 bases from J, with 21 bases in between. The CDR3 is made up of 16 amino acids. CDR3 loop: CASSDQPSGGLNIQYF. The CDR3 DNA reads TGTGCCAGCAGCGATCAGCCCTCAGGGGGGTTGAACATTCAGTACTTC.

V is TRBV7-3 and J is TRBJ2-1, with 13 bases matching TRBD2. This CDR3 has 15 amino acids. Germline assignment: CDR1 SGHTA and CDR2 FQGTGA. Trimming cost V 4 bases and J 14 bases; bases outside gene matches: 11. The CDR3 here is CASSSGTSGKGREFF. The CDR3 coding sequence is TGTGCCAGCAGCTCCGGGACTAGCGGGAAGGGGAGGGAGTTCTTC. The entire variable domain, with the rest obtained from reference TRBV7-3 and TRBJ2-1, is as follows: GAGVSQTPSNKVTEKGKYVELRCDPISGHTALYWYRQSLGQGPEFLIYFQGTGAADDSGLPNDRFFAVRPEGSVSTLKIQRTERGDSAVYLCASSSGTSGKGREFFGPGTRLTVL.

This clone was seen a handful of times. The chain recombines TRBV5-6 with TRBJ1-3; D is ambiguous. Germline CDR1 is SGHDT and CDR2 is YYEEEE. The CDR3 spans 14 residues. Deletions cut 3 bases from V and 7 bases from J, with 14 bases between. The CDR3 reads CASSSGRPRNTIYF. The CDR3 region has the DNA TGTGCCAGCAGCTCCGGGAGGCCGCGGAACACCATATATTTT.

The V and J genes are TRBV5-1 and TRBJ2-1, with TRBD2 matching 8 bases. From germline, CDR1 is SGHRS and CDR2 YFSETQ. The CDR3 is 14 amino acids. After removal of 7 bases from V and 5 bases from J, the junction contained 8 bases not matched to a gene. CDR3 DNA: TGCGCCAGCGCCCCTAGCGGGCCTCACAATGAGCAGTTCTTC. It translates to CASAPSGPHNEQFF.

This clone has a handful of counts. The V gene is TRBV2, the J gene TRBJ2-7, with 9 bases identical to TRBD1. This CDR3 has 15 residues. In germline, CDR1 is SNHLY, CDR2 FYNNEI. Trimming at V came to 5 bases and at J to 7 bases, leaving 12 bases not matched to a gene. The CDR3 region is CASSRQGGTSGEQYF. CDR3 nucleotide sequence: TGTGCCAGCAGTCGACAGGGGGGGACGTCGGGGGAGCAGTACTTC.

This chain links TRBV29-1 with TRBJ1-1; 7 bases are a match to TRBD1. This CDR3 spans 13 amino acids. Germline loops: CDR1 SQVTM, CDR2 ANQGSEA. V lost 6 bases to trimming and J lost 3 bases; unmatched junction nucleotides: 7. The CDR3 DNA reads as TGCAGCGTCACCGCAGACAGGGACACTGAAGCTTTCTTT. As protein: CSVTADRDTEAFF. Variable domain in full (rest from reference TRBV29-1 and TRBJ1-1): SAVISQKPSRDICQRGTSLTIQCQVDSQVTMMFWYRQQPGQSLTLIATANQGSEATYESGFVIDKFPISRPNLTFSTLTVSNMSPEDSSIYLCSVTADRDTEAFFGQGTRLTVV.

This rearrangement joins TRBV19 to TRBJ1-5; no clear D gene. Germline V gives CDR1 LNHDA, CDR2 SQIVND (reference sequence). The CDR3 sequence is 13 residues long. Trimming removed 3 bases at V and 3 bases at J, with 6 bases between. CDR3 coding DNA: TGTGCCAGTAGTATGTCAGTCAATCAGCCCCAGCATTTT. Its protein product is CASSMSVNQPQHF.

This clone has just a few counts. V and J are TRBV29-1 and TRBJ1-2; 8 positions agree with TRBD1. The CDR3 length is 12 residues. From germline, CDR1 is SQVTM and CDR2 ANQGSEA. With V trimmed by 4 bases and J by 12 bases, 10 bases remained unmatched. CDR3 sequence: CSVAGDRLPHTF. CDR3 nucleotides: TGCAGCGTTGCCGGGGACAGGCTTCCCCACACCTTC.

This chain connects TRBV13 to TRBJ2-3, with TRBD2 matching over 16 bases. The V gene's germline CDR1 is PRHDT and CDR2 FYEKMQ (reference sequence). V dropped 5 bases and J dropped 3; count of bases not matched to a gene: 17. The CDR3 has 21 amino acids. CDR3 residues: CASSREWRGQGLAGGTDTQYF. CDR3 nucleotide sequence: TGTGCCAGCAGCCGAGAGTGGAGGGGGCAGGGACTAGCGGGAGGGACAGATACGCAGTATTTT.

The J gene is TRBJ2-1, the V gene TRBV29-1; D gene ambiguous. The length of the CDR3 is 12 residues. Germline lookup yields CDR1 SQVTM and CDR2 ANQGSEA. V was clipped by 3 bases and J by 6 bases, with 9 bases between them. The CDR3 loop reads CSVEARRNEQFF. In nucleotides, the CDR3 is TGCAGCGTTGAGGCCCGTCGCAATGAGCAGTTCTTC.

J is TRBJ2-2 and V is TRBV5-1; TRBD1 matches at 8 bases. Germline V gene data show CDR1 as SGHRS and CDR2 as YFSETQ. CDR3 length: 14 residues. V trimming: 7 bases; J trimming: 7 bases; junction bases outside the gene matches: 9. CDR3 residues: CASQEDRAIGELFF. The CDR3 nucleotides read TGCGCCAGCCAGGAGGACAGGGCCATCGGGGAGCTGTTTTTT.

CDR3 amino acids: CASSLSGLADNEQFF. Written as DNA, the CDR3 is TGTGCCAGCAGTTTATCGGGGCTAGCGGACAATGAGCAGTTCTTC. The chain links TRBV27 to TRBJ2-1; 7 bases are a match to TRBD2. CDR3 length equals 15 residues. V lost 0 bases, J lost 5 bases, and 4 bases stayed unmatched. Germline CDR1 is MNHEY and CDR2 is SMNVEV (reference sequence).

This clone was observed a handful of times. The V call is TRBV29-1, the J call TRBJ1-5, with a weak D call TRBD1 (6 bases). Between the trimmed V and J ends, which lost 4 bases and 6 bases, there was a span of 19 bases. The CDR3 loop spans 15 amino acids. Looked up from germline, CDR1 is SQVTM and CDR2 is ANQGSEA. Here the CDR3 reads CSVAAAGGTGQPQHF. For the CDR3, the DNA is TGCAGCGTTGCCGCGGCGGGGGGCACCGGTCAGCCCCAGCATTTT.